The subject of this entry is one T cell receptor beta chain. Its antigen is undetermined. This entry belongs to a study of cytomegalovirus exposure and HLA in healthy donors. The CDR3 covers 15 residues. The germline V gene encodes CDR1 SGHAT and CDR2 FQNNGV. V lost 5 bases to trimming and J lost 9 bases; unmatched junction nucleotides: 12. Study results and caveats: For TCR beta chains, V- and J-gene trimming was later linked to a missense DCLRE1C variant. TCR beta sequences reportedly predicted the HLA-A and HLA-B alleles of most subjects accurately. Later work found most CMV-associated TCR beta chains apparently HLA-restricted. In a later analysis, DRB1 alleles had the most associated TCRs; HLA-C alleles the fewest.

The PCR used 60 Vbeta and 13 Jbeta primers. Profiled with immunoSEQ multiplex PCR; TCRdb holds only in-frame clones, not every one. The repertoire holds 100,000 or so clones, just under 80% seen once, with around 1.2% in the top ten. The sequenced material came from PBMCs. The receptor comes from a man younger than 40 in good health and CMV-seronegative. The chain has TRBV11-2 and TRBJ1-5, with TRBD1 matching over 8 bases. Here the CDR3 DNA reads TGTGCCAGCAGCACGGACAGGGAAGGGGTTTGGCCCCAGCATTTT. Translation gives CASSTDREGVWPQHF.